This record concerns one T cell receptor (beta chain) sequence. This entry belongs to a study of blood T cell repertoires in COVID-19. For the study at large: The United States, Italy and Spain provided the acute and convalescent COVID-19 samples. T cells, B-cell-depleted T cells, or PBMCs supplied cDNA or gDNA.

How the authors handled the data: The authors estimated nucleated cell counts from reference gene primer amplification. Generated by immunoSEQ multiplex PCR, the TCRdb table keeps only in-frame clones and is missing some. That table gives V, J and clone size, and the DNA gave D and trimming. The table has approximately 120,000 clones, roughly 88% seen once. The CDR3 has 17 amino acids. Germline V lookup: CDR1 MDHEN, CDR2 SYDVKM. The ends lost 5 bases at V and 7 bases at J; junction bases unmatched: 11. The receptor's source is a woman aged 80 or over with acute or convalescent COVID-19. Sequenced: peripheral blood. This chain uses TRBV28 with TRBJ2-1; 13 positions match TRBD2. The CDR3 protein is CASSPLPGTSGKNEQFF. The CDR3, as DNA: TGTGCCAGCAGTCCACTACCCGGGACTAGCGGGAAAAATGAGCAGTTCTTC.